The rows below give T cell receptor beta chains drawn from one sample of a study of identical twins. MiXCR was run by TCRdb on the 5' RACE reads, yielding one entry per CDR3 protein. The sample holds roughly 710,000 distinct CDR3 sequences, 5.5% to 6.5% seen once. Sequencing was performed on naive T cells sorted from blood. Receptors were obtained from a young man in good health. The CDR3 runs from the conserved cysteine through the conserved F or W. A D gene is named only where the DNA matches it firmly. Part of the rows lack a size; the others show once, few, many or a class for expanded clones.

v_call: TRBV20-1; clone_size: many; d_call: TRBD2; j_call: TRBJ2-5; cdr3_nt: TGCAGTGTGTGGAGTAGCGGGAGAATCCGGGAGACCCAGTACTTC; cdr3_aa: CSVWSSGRIRETQYF
v_call: TRBV29-1; clone_size: many; d_call: -; j_call: TRBJ1-1; cdr3_nt: TGCAGCGTTGAAAAGGCCCAGAACACTGAAGCTTTCTTT; cdr3_aa: CSVEKAQNTEAFF
v_call: TRBV4-3; clone_size: few; d_call: -; j_call: TRBJ1-1; cdr3_nt: TGCGCCAGCAGCCGAACCGGGACGGGGAACACTGAAGCTTTCTTT; cdr3_aa: CASSRTGTGNTEAFF
v_call: TRBV7-9; clone_size: -; d_call: -; j_call: TRBJ2-5; cdr3_nt: TGTGCCAGCAGCTTAGTGGGCGGAGAACAAGAGACCCAGTACTTC; cdr3_aa: CASSLVGGEQETQYF
v_call: TRBV4-2; clone_size: many; d_call: -; j_call: TRBJ1-4; cdr3_nt: TGTGCCAGCAGCCAAGATTACAGGGAATCCGCAAAACTGTTTTTT; cdr3_aa: CASSQDYRESAKLFF
v_call: TRBV6-2/TRBV6-3; clone_size: many; d_call: -; j_call: TRBJ2-1; cdr3_nt: TGTGCCAGCAGTCCGCTAAAACGGGTCAGCTCCTACAATGAGCAGTTCTTC; cdr3_aa: CASSPLKRVSSYNEQFF
v_call: TRBV20-1; clone_size: -; d_call: -; j_call: TRBJ2-5; cdr3_nt: TGCAGTGCTTTAAGCCGCGAGACCCAGTACTTC; cdr3_aa: CSALSRETQYF
v_call: TRBV2; clone_size: few; d_call: -; j_call: TRBJ2-3; cdr3_nt: TGTGCCAGCATCGACGGGGGCCCAGATACGCAGTATTTT; cdr3_aa: CASIDGGPDTQYF
v_call: TRBV11-2; clone_size: -; d_call: -; j_call: TRBJ1-6; cdr3_nt: TGTGCCAGCAGATCAAACCGGGACACGAGTAATTCACCCCTCCACTTT; cdr3_aa: CASRSNRDTSNSPLHF
v_call: TRBV6-1; clone_size: -; d_call: -; j_call: TRBJ2-1; cdr3_nt: TGTGCCAGCTTCGAGCGAAGCTCCTACAATGAGCAGTTCTTC; cdr3_aa: CASFERSSYNEQFF
v_call: TRBV20-1; clone_size: -; d_call: TRBD2; j_call: TRBJ2-1; cdr3_nt: TGCAGTGCTAGAGCCAAGACTAGCGGGAGCGTTGAGCAGTTCTTC; cdr3_aa: CSARAKTSGSVEQFF
v_call: TRBV29-1; clone_size: many; d_call: -; j_call: TRBJ2-3; cdr3_nt: TGCAGCGTTGACGTTGGCACAGATACGCAGTATTTT; cdr3_aa: CSVDVGTDTQYF
v_call: TRBV19; clone_size: -; d_call: -; j_call: TRBJ1-1; cdr3_nt: TGTGCCAGTAGTCCGGCAGGGGAAGGAGACACTGAAGCTTTCTTT; cdr3_aa: CASSPAGEGDTEAFF
v_call: TRBV12-3/TRBV12-4; clone_size: many; d_call: TRBD1; j_call: TRBJ1-1; cdr3_nt: TGTGCCAGCAGTCCTGGACAGGTTCGAGCTTTCTTT; cdr3_aa: CASSPGQVRAFF
v_call: TRBV5-5; clone_size: many; d_call: TRBD1; j_call: TRBJ1-1; cdr3_nt: TGTGCCAGCAGCTTGGACAGGGGTTGGACTGAAGCTTTCTTT; cdr3_aa: CASSLDRGWTEAFF
v_call: TRBV28; clone_size: -; d_call: TRBD2; j_call: TRBJ2-2; cdr3_nt: TGTGCCAGCAGTCAGACTAGCGGGAGGGAGCCCGGGGAGCTGTTTTTT; cdr3_aa: CASSQTSGREPGELFF
v_call: TRBV19; clone_size: -; d_call: TRBD1; j_call: TRBJ1-1; cdr3_nt: TGTGCCAGTAGTCAGCAGGGGGCAAGGAACACTGAAGCTTTCTTT; cdr3_aa: CASSQQGARNTEAFF
v_call: TRBV20-1; clone_size: many; d_call: TRBD2; j_call: TRBJ2-1; cdr3_nt: TGCAGTGCTAGAGATCGCGGGAGGGCCCACTACAATGAGCAGTTCTTC; cdr3_aa: CSARDRGRAHYNEQFF
v_call: TRBV5-1; clone_size: many; d_call: TRBD1; j_call: TRBJ2-6; cdr3_nt: TGCGCCAGCAGCTTAGACAGGGCCGGGGCCAACGTCCTGACTTTC; cdr3_aa: CASSLDRAGANVLTF
v_call: TRBV20-1; clone_size: few; d_call: TRBD2; j_call: TRBJ2-1; cdr3_nt: TGCAGTGCTAGCCTAGCGGGAGCGTCCTACAATGAGCAGTTCTTC; cdr3_aa: CSASLAGASYNEQFF
v_call: TRBV6-4; clone_size: few; d_call: -; j_call: TRBJ1-1; cdr3_nt: TGTGCCAGCAGTGACCCCATAAGTAGACAGCCAGACCAAGCTTTCTTT; cdr3_aa: CASSDPISRQPDQAFF
v_call: TRBV2; clone_size: few; d_call: -; j_call: TRBJ1-2; cdr3_nt: TGTGCCAGCAGTGAAGAACACGGAGCTAACTATGGCTACACCTTC; cdr3_aa: CASSEEHGANYGYTF
v_call: TRBV6-2/TRBV6-3; clone_size: -; d_call: -; j_call: TRBJ2-7; cdr3_nt: TGTGTCAGCAGTTATCCCGGCGAGCAGTACTTC; cdr3_aa: CVSSYPGEQYF
v_call: TRBV5-1; clone_size: -; d_call: -; j_call: TRBJ2-5; cdr3_nt: TGCGCCAGCAGCTTGGTGACGGGAGAAGAGACCCAGTACTTC; cdr3_aa: CASSLVTGEETQYF
v_call: TRBV4-3; clone_size: -; d_call: -; j_call: TRBJ2-2; cdr3_nt: TGCGCCAGCAGCCAAGAGAACGAGGTCACCGGGGAGCTGTTTTTT; cdr3_aa: CASSQENEVTGELFF
v_call: TRBV19; clone_size: -; d_call: -; j_call: TRBJ2-1; cdr3_nt: TGTGCCAGTAGTACCGCTAGCACAACCTACAATGAGCAGTTCTTC; cdr3_aa: CASSTASTTYNEQFF
v_call: TRBV7-2; clone_size: many; d_call: TRBD2; j_call: TRBJ2-7; cdr3_nt: TGTGCCAGCAGCGCCAGGTGGACTAGTAATCTGCGCGAGCAGTACTTC; cdr3_aa: CASSARWTSNLREQYF
v_call: TRBV27; clone_size: few; d_call: TRBD2; j_call: TRBJ2-4; cdr3_nt: TGTGCCAGCAGTACTGTAGCGGGAGGGCCTCCGGTCGGCATTCAGTACTTC; cdr3_aa: CASSTVAGGPPVGIQYF
v_call: TRBV30; clone_size: -; d_call: -; j_call: TRBJ2-1; cdr3_nt: TGTGCCTGGGGTGGGGATAGGAATGAGCAGTTCTTC; cdr3_aa: CAWGGDRNEQFF
v_call: TRBV11-2; clone_size: -; d_call: TRBD1; j_call: TRBJ2-4; cdr3_nt: TGTGCCAGCAGCTGGATCGGACAGGGCGCCAAAAACATTCAGTACTTC; cdr3_aa: CASSWIGQGAKNIQYF
v_call: TRBV7-8; clone_size: -; d_call: -; j_call: TRBJ2-2; cdr3_nt: TGTGCCAGCAGCTCCGCACGTCACAGGGCGGGGGAGCTGTTTTTT; cdr3_aa: CASSSARHRAGELFF
v_call: TRBV20-1; clone_size: -; d_call: TRBD1; j_call: TRBJ1-2; cdr3_nt: TGCAGTGCTAGAGATGTGCAAGGGACAGATAATGGCTACACCTTC; cdr3_aa: CSARDVQGTDNGYTF
v_call: TRBV10-3; clone_size: few; d_call: -; j_call: TRBJ1-5; cdr3_nt: TGTGCCATCAGTGAGGCGGGGCATCAGCCCCAGCATTTT; cdr3_aa: CAISEAGHQPQHF
v_call: TRBV4-1; clone_size: -; d_call: TRBD1; j_call: TRBJ1-2; cdr3_nt: TGCGCCAGCAGCCAAGATCGGCAGGGGGCGCGATGGGGCTACACCTTC; cdr3_aa: CASSQDRQGARWGYTF
v_call: TRBV5-1; clone_size: few; d_call: -; j_call: TRBJ2-5; cdr3_nt: TGCGCCAGCAGCCCAGGGTTGAGGTTAGAGACCCAGTACTTC; cdr3_aa: CASSPGLRLETQYF
v_call: TRBV12-3/TRBV12-4; clone_size: many; d_call: -; j_call: TRBJ2-5; cdr3_nt: TGTGCCAGCTCAGGACTTTCGGAGACCCAGTACTTC; cdr3_aa: CASSGLSETQYF
v_call: TRBV29-1; clone_size: many; d_call: -; j_call: TRBJ2-1; cdr3_nt: TGCAGCGTCCGAGGCACTTTATCCTACAATGAGCAGTTCTTC; cdr3_aa: CSVRGTLSYNEQFF
v_call: TRBV12-3/TRBV12-4; clone_size: many; d_call: -; j_call: TRBJ2-7; cdr3_nt: TGTGCCAGCAGTTTAGCGGGGGGTAGCGAGCAGTACTTC; cdr3_aa: CASSLAGGSEQYF
v_call: TRBV12-3/TRBV12-4; clone_size: many; d_call: TRBD1; j_call: TRBJ1-5; cdr3_nt: TGTGCCAGCACCAGACAGGGGAATCAGCCCCAGCATTTT; cdr3_aa: CASTRQGNQPQHF
v_call: TRBV5-6; clone_size: -; d_call: TRBD2; j_call: TRBJ2-1; cdr3_nt: TGTGCCAGCAGCTTGATGGCTAGCGGGACTTCCTACAATGAGCAGTTCTTC; cdr3_aa: CASSLMASGTSYNEQFF
v_call: TRBV29-1; clone_size: many; d_call: -; j_call: TRBJ1-2; cdr3_nt: TGCAGCGTTGAGTGGGAGGGACAAGACTTC; cdr3_aa: CSVEWEGQDF
v_call: TRBV27; clone_size: many; d_call: TRBD2; j_call: TRBJ2-7; cdr3_nt: TGTGCCAGCAGTTTAAGTCTAGCGGGCTACGAGCAGTACTTC; cdr3_aa: CASSLSLAGYEQYF
v_call: TRBV20-1; clone_size: many; d_call: -; j_call: TRBJ2-5; cdr3_nt: TGCAGTGCTGCAAATTCACTAGCCGTCCAAGAGACCCAGTACTTC; cdr3_aa: CSAANSLAVQETQYF
v_call: TRBV20-1; clone_size: many; d_call: -; j_call: TRBJ2-7; cdr3_nt: TGCAGTGCTGGGGACTTGAGCTCCTACGAGCAGTACTTC; cdr3_aa: CSAGDLSSYEQYF
v_call: TRBV4-1; clone_size: -; d_call: -; j_call: TRBJ2-1; cdr3_nt: TGCGCCAGCAGCCAGGGCGAGCAGTTCTTC; cdr3_aa: CASSQGEQFF
v_call: TRBV5-1; clone_size: many; d_call: -; j_call: TRBJ2-1; cdr3_nt: TGCGCCAGCAGCTTGGGGTTCTCCTCCTACAATGAGCAGTTCTTC; cdr3_aa: CASSLGFSSYNEQFF
v_call: TRBV27; clone_size: few; d_call: -; j_call: TRBJ2-7; cdr3_nt: TGTGCCAGCTTCGACCGAGTTAAATACGAGCAGTACTTC; cdr3_aa: CASFDRVKYEQYF
v_call: TRBV20-1; clone_size: many; d_call: TRBD2; j_call: TRBJ2-3; cdr3_nt: TGCAGTGCTATAGGAAGGCGGGAGCGGGGCACAGATACGCAGTATTTT; cdr3_aa: CSAIGRRERGTDTQYF
v_call: TRBV11-2; clone_size: few; d_call: -; j_call: TRBJ2-5; cdr3_nt: TGTGCCAGCAGCTTATTCCCGGGAATGTCAGAGACCCAGTACTTC; cdr3_aa: CASSLFPGMSETQYF
v_call: TRBV10-3; clone_size: few; d_call: -; j_call: TRBJ1-1; cdr3_nt: TGTGCCATCACCGGGGCAACGAACACTGAAGCTTTCTTT; cdr3_aa: CAITGATNTEAFF
v_call: TRBV2; clone_size: -; d_call: -; j_call: TRBJ1-5; cdr3_nt: TGTGCCAGCAGTGTGCAGGATAGCAATCAGCCCCAGCATTTT; cdr3_aa: CASSVQDSNQPQHF
v_call: TRBV3-1; clone_size: many; d_call: -; j_call: TRBJ2-1; cdr3_nt: TGTGCCAGCAGCCTCTTAGCCTACAATGAGCAGTTCTTC; cdr3_aa: CASSLLAYNEQFF